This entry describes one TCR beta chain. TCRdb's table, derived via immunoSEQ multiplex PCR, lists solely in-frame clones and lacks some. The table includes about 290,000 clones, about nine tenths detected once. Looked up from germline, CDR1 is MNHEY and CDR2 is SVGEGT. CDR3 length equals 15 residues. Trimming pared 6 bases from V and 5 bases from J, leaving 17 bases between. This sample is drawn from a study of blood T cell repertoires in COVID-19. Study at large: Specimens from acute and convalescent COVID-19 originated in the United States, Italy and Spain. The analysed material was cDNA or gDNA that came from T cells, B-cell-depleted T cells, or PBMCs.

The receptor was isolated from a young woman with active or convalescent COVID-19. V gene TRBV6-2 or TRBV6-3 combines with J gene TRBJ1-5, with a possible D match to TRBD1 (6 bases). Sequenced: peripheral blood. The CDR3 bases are TGTGCCAGCAGCGATCGGACAGTGACCCATCAGCCCCAGCATTTT. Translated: CASSDRTVTHQPQHF.